These 29 T cell receptor beta chains were sequenced from one sample in a study of graft-versus-host responses after intestinal transplantation (dated by TCRdb to the early 2020s). These TCRs' antigens remain unknown. Explained via the paper, the time point label denotes: cells obtained before transplantation from donor or recipient. Library creation used the immunoSEQ multiplex PCR assay. TCRdb obtained this table from immuneACCESS and retained in-frame rearrangements with V and J assigned. These tables miss some clones; where compared with another copy, unresolved V genes account for less than half of the shortfall, and the remainder is unexplained. This sample comprises over 100,000 clones, around 94% of them detected only once. The ten top clones hold less than 1.5% of the sample. Here the sequenced sample was unstimulated CD8+ T cells sorted from spleen or lymph node cells, taken before transplant. The origin of the receptors is a human donor who was the organ donor for an intestinal transplant.

The chain combines TRBV6-5 with TRBJ2-3; 9 bases map to TRBD1. The germline CDR1 and CDR2 sequences are MNHEY and SVGAGI. The junction had 0 bases not matched to a gene; V was cut back by 2 bases and J by 3 bases. This CDR3 is built from 14 residues. CDR3 protein: CASSYGQGTDTQYF. The CDR3 region has the DNA TGTGCCAGCAGTTACGGACAGGGGACAGATACGCAGTATTTT.

This sequence joins TRBV7-9 and TRBJ1-2; D possibly corresponds to TRBD1 (6 bases). Trimming removed 6 bases at V and 6 bases at J, with 17 bases between. The germline CDR1 and CDR2 sequences are SEHNR and FQNEAQ (reference sequence). This CDR3 comprises 14 residues. As DNA, the CDR3 is TGTGCCAGCAGACTAAGCGGGACACCGGATGGCTACACCTTC. It codes for CASRLSGTPDGYTF.

This clone was seen a single time. This chain links TRBV4-2 with TRBJ2-1, with D perhaps matching TRBD2 (6 bases). Germline CDR1 LGHNA, CDR2 YNFKEQ. The CDR3 extends over 13 amino acids. V shed 0 bases and J shed 7 bases, with 7 bases lying between them. DNA for the CDR3: TGTGCCAGCAGCCAAGAAAGCGGGAATGAGCAGTTCTTC. This gives the protein CASSQESGNEQFF.

The gene calls are TRBV4-2 and TRBJ1-4, with D maybe TRBD1 (6 bases). The CDR3 runs to 17 residues. V lost 3 bases and J 5 bases, leaving 19 bases between the germline ends. CDR1 is LGHNA and CDR2 is YNFKEQ in the germline V gene. The CDR3 coding sequence is TGTGCCAGCAGCCATGGGACACAGGGCGAAATAAATGAAAAACTGTTTTTT. This gives the protein CASSHGTQGEINEKLFF.

This clone has a single count. The rearrangement links TRBV7-6 to TRBJ1-1; D might be TRBD1 (6 bases). The V gene lost 0 bases and the J gene lost 0 bases, with 8 bases spanning the gap. Germline V CDR1 and CDR2: SGHVS, FNYEAQ. The CDR3 is made up of 15 amino acids. CDR3 region: CASSLAQGLNTEAFF. DNA for the CDR3: TGTGCCAGCAGCTTAGCGCAGGGGCTGAACACTGAAGCTTTCTTT.

The V call is TRBV4-3, the J call TRBJ1-1; 7 bases are shared with TRBD1. J gave up 3 bases and V 1 base, and 2 bases lay outside the gene matches. Germline V lookup: CDR1 LGHNA, CDR2 YSLEER. This CDR3 spans 14 amino acids. CDR3 in DNA: TGCGCCAGCAGCCAAGTCCAGGGGGACACTGAAGCTTTCTTT. As protein: CASSQVQGDTEAFF.

V is TRBV6-5 and J is TRBJ2-7, with 10 bases matching TRBD1. Germline CDR1 reads MNHEY; CDR2 reads SVGAGI. The V segment lost 5 bases and the J segment 5 bases; nucleotides outside the gene matches: 6. The length of the CDR3 is 14 residues. The DNA of the CDR3 is TGTGCCAGCAGTCCCGGGACAGGGGCCAACGAGCAGTACTTC. Encoded protein: CASSPGTGANEQYF.

The V call is TRBV7-8, the J call TRBJ2-7, with a possible D match to TRBD2 (6 bases). V was cut by 1 base and J by 3 bases, with 13 bases left in between. The CDR3 contains 15 residues. Germline V gene data show CDR1 as SGHVS and CDR2 as FQNEAQ. CDR3 in amino acids: CASSLGWRGFYEQYF. In nucleotides, the CDR3 is TGTGCCAGCAGCTTAGGTTGGCGGGGCTTCTACGAGCAGTACTTC.

The chain uses TRBV4-1 and TRBJ1-1; 8 nucleotides align to TRBD1. With V trimmed by 3 bases and J by 1 base, 7 bases remained unmatched. The germline gives CDR1 MGHRA, CDR2 YSYEKL. The CDR3 loop spans 16 amino acids. The CDR3 nucleotides read TGCGCCAGCAGCCAGCCGATGGACAGGGCGAACACTGAAGCTTTCTTT. This encodes CASSQPMDRANTEAFF.

J is TRBJ2-1 and V is TRBV25-1, with 7 positions matching TRBD1. The V segment lost 6 bases and the J segment 4 bases; nucleotides outside the gene matches: 15. The CDR3 extends over 17 amino acids. Per the germline V gene, CDR1 is MGHDK and CDR2 is SYGVNS. CDR3 in DNA: TGTGCCAGCAGCCCGACAGGGAAGGTCCGATATTACAATGAGCAGTTCTTC. Translating gives CASSPTGKVRYYNEQFF.

The rearrangement links TRBV27 to TRBJ2-5; tentative D call: TRBD2 (5 bases). Deletions cut 1 base from V and 1 base from J, with 7 bases between. The V gene's germline CDR1 is MNHEY and CDR2 SMNVEV (reference sequence). The CDR3 is 14 residues long. The CDR3 DNA follows: TGTGCCAGCAGTTTATATGGAGGCCAAGAGACCCAGTACTTC. This codes for CASSLYGGQETQYF.

The V and J genes are TRBV6-6 and TRBJ1-2; the D is unclear. CDR3 size: 15 residues. The V gene's germline CDR1 is MNHNY and CDR2 SVGAGI (reference sequence). V lost 7 bases and J 2 bases, leaving 17 bases between the germline ends. This CDR3 reads CASNPVIGKNYGYTF. In DNA form, the CDR3 reads TGTGCCAGCAACCCGGTTATAGGGAAGAACTATGGCTACACCTTC.

This rearrangement joins TRBV6-5 to TRBJ1-6; a possible D gene is TRBD1 (5 bases). Trimming removed 6 bases at V and 11 bases at J, with 14 bases between. The CDR3 spans 13 residues. The germline V gene has CDR1 MNHEY and CDR2 SVGAGI. This CDR3 reads CASSLGTGAPLHF. CDR3 in DNA: TGTGCCAGCAGCCTAGGGACCGGGGCACCCCTCCACTTT.

The chain joins TRBV7-9 to TRBJ2-1; a possible D gene is TRBD2 (6 bases). Germline-derived CDR1 and CDR2 are SEHNR and FQNEAQ (reference sequence). V was cut by 8 bases and J by 6 bases, with 17 bases left in between. There are 14 residues in the CDR3. CDR3 sequence (DNA): TGTGCCAGCTGGATGGGGGGAGTATTCAATGAGCAGTTCTTC. Protein product: CASWMGGVFNEQFF.

This chain uses TRBV28 with TRBJ2-3, with TRBD2 matching over 7 bases. The CDR3 is 15 residues long. The ends lost 8 bases at V and 0 bases at J; junction bases unmatched: 8. In germline, CDR1 is MDHEN, CDR2 SYDVKM. The CDR3 DNA reads TGTGCCAGCTCCCCGGGCGGGAGTAGCACAGATACGCAGTATTTT. Residues: CASSPGGSSTDTQYF.

The chain is built from TRBV21-1 and TRBJ1-3. TRBV21-1 is classified as a pseudogene. This CDR3 region has 18 residues. The CDR3 loop reads CASSKVRGGRISGNTIYF. The CDR3 DNA sequence: TGTGCCAGCAGCAAAGTCAGAGGCGGGCGGATCTCTGGAAACACCATATATTTT.

The chain employs TRBV5-4 and TRBJ2-7, with 7 bases identical to TRBD2. The CDR3 extends over 15 amino acids. The junction had 11 bases not matched to a gene; V was cut back by 3 bases and J by 5 bases. Germline assignment: CDR1 SGHNT and CDR2 YYREEE (reference sequence). In nucleotides, the CDR3 is TGTGCCAGCAGCTCCCTGGGGGGGGTGGACGACGAGCAGTACTTC. This translates into CASSSLGGVDDEQYF.

The chain combines TRBV6-5 with TRBJ2-7, with TRBD1 identical over 9 bases. V trimming: 2 bases; J trimming: 4 bases; junction bases outside the gene matches: 3. The CDR3 is made up of 14 amino acids. CDR1 is MNHEY and CDR2 is SVGAGI in the germline V gene. The DNA of the CDR3 is TGTGCCAGCAGTTACGGGACAGGGCAATACGAGCAGTACTTC. Protein sequence: CASSYGTGQYEQYF.

The chain is built from TRBV5-1 and TRBJ2-1; TRBD1 matches 12 bases. The trim removed 2 bases at V and 5 bases at J, leaving 5 bases unmatched. Germline values: CDR1 SGHRS, CDR2 YFSETQ. The CDR3 totals 16 residues. CDR3 sequence reads: CASSFGTGGRNNEQFF. CDR3 DNA: TGCGCCAGCAGCTTCGGGACAGGGGGCAGGAACAATGAGCAGTTCTTC.

This clone was observed a single time. V usage is TRBV7-8 and J usage is TRBJ2-3, with D hard to call. Trimming took off 0 bases at V and 0 bases at J, with 13 bases between the two ends. The CDR3 runs 17 residues. Germline CDR1 reads SGHVS; CDR2 reads FQNEAQ. Here the CDR3 reads CASSLAGRTISTDTQYF. The CDR3 bases are TGTGCCAGCAGCTTAGCCGGCCGCACCATTAGCACAGATACGCAGTATTTT.

The chain carries TRBV5-4 and TRBJ2-1, with a possible D match to TRBD2 (6 bases). CDR3 length: 16 amino acids. Germline loops: CDR1 SGHNT, CDR2 YYREEE (reference sequence). Trimming cost V 6 bases and J 2 bases, with 18 bases left between them. The DNA of the CDR3 is TGTGCCAGCACCGAGGACCCGGCGGGGACCTACAATGAGCAGTTCTTC. Translation gives CASTEDPAGTYNEQFF.

The chain joins TRBV19 to TRBJ2-1, with a weak D call TRBD1 (6 bases). With 9 bases removed from V and 9 bases from J, the gap between germline ends came to 21 bases. The CDR3 loop spans 14 amino acids. The germline gives CDR1 LNHDA, CDR2 SQIVND (reference sequence). The CDR3 loop is CASRNTGLWGEQFF. The CDR3 nucleotides are TGTGCCAGCCGAAACACAGGGCTGTGGGGTGAGCAGTTCTTC.

This clone was observed once. This chain joins TRBV9 and TRBJ2-3; TRBD2 agrees at 7 bases. Germline trimming cut 4 bases from V and 0 bases from J; bases unmatched to any gene: 2. The CDR3 loop spans 14 amino acids. Germline CDR1 SGDLS, CDR2 YYNGEE. CDR3 nucleotides: TGTGCCAGCAGCTATAGCGGGAGCACAGATACGCAGTATTTT. It encodes CASSYSGSTDTQYF.

The J gene is TRBJ2-7, the V gene TRBV4-2, with unresolved D. The CDR3 length is 14 residues. V lost 0 bases to trimming and J lost 0 bases, with 6 bases between them. Germline values: CDR1 LGHNA, CDR2 YNFKEQ. The CDR3: CASSQDLPSYEQYF. CDR3 sequence (DNA): TGTGCCAGCAGCCAAGATCTCCCCTCCTACGAGCAGTACTTC.

This clone was recorded a few times. J is TRBJ2-1 and V is TRBV6-4; 13 bases match TRBD2. Losses at the gene ends were 4 bases for V and 3 bases for J; bases not matched to a gene: 0. Germline V gene sequence: CDR1 MRHNA, CDR2 SNTAGT. The length of the CDR3 is 15 residues. The CDR3 DNA is TGTGCCAGCAGTGGGACTAGCGGGAGCTACAATGAGCAGTTCTTC. This encodes CASSGTSGSYNEQFF.

The chain has TRBV2 and TRBJ1-5, with 8 bases matching TRBD1. Germline trimming cut 5 bases from V and 7 bases from J; bases unmatched to any gene: 7. The length of the CDR3 is 14 residues. Germline values: CDR1 SNHLY, CDR2 FYNNEI. CDR3 amino acids: CASSSAGGWQPQHF. The CDR3 nucleotides read TGTGCCAGCAGTTCGGCAGGGGGCTGGCAGCCCCAGCATTTT.

The gene calls are TRBV30 and TRBJ2-3; 12 bases agree with TRBD2. The CDR3 is made up of 15 amino acids. CDR1 and CDR2 from the germline V gene are GTSNPN and SVGIG (reference sequence). The V segment lost 4 bases and the J segment 4 bases; nucleotides outside the gene matches: 6. CDR3 DNA sequence: TGTGCCTGGACCGTACTAGCGGGAGGCGCAGATACGCAGTATTTT. It codes for CAWTVLAGGADTQYF. Using reference TRBV30 and TRBJ2-3 for the parts outside the CDR3, the full variable domain is SQTIHQWPATLVQPVGSPLSLECTVEGTSNPNLYWYRQAAGRGLQLLFYSVGIGQISSEVPQNLSASRPQDRQFILSSKKLLLSDSGFYLCAWTVLAGGADTQYFGPGTRLTVL.

V and J are TRBV2 and TRBJ2-7, with D perhaps given as TRBD1 or TRBD2 (6 bases each). This CDR3 is 15 amino acids long. V was trimmed by 3 bases and J by 3 bases, leaving 15 bases between them. Germline V CDR1 and CDR2: SNHLY, FYNNEI. The CDR3 region has the DNA TGTGCCAGCAGTGAGTCTGGTAGGGGGGTCTACGAGCAGTACTTC. Its protein product is CASSESGRGVYEQYF.

The rearrangement uses TRBV21-1 and TRBJ2-1; TRBD2, as called in the table, went unchecked against the DNA. TRBV21-1 is a documented pseudogene. This CDR3 is built from 13 residues. CDR3 DNA: TGTGCCAGACCCCGCGAAGAGAACAATGAGCAGTTCTTC. It is translated as CARPREENNEQFF.